These 2 T cell receptor beta chains were all obtained from the same sample, sequenced in a study of post-analysis software for immune sequencing data (dated by TCRdb to the mid-2010s). What the work shows at the level of the full study, not this receptor alone: Significantly higher frequencies in patients than in controls were found for five or six TRBV segments, including TRBV5-6, TRBV5-1 and TRBV20-1.

Libraries were constructed by PCR. The listed sequencing device is Illumina HiSeq 2500. To reduce PCR and sequencing biases, unique molecular identifiers were built into the TCR beta cDNA libraries. TCRdb handled the public reads itself, with Q25 trimming in fastp and clone calling in MiXCR, and kept productive beta chains. CDR3 protein duplicates are merged, each entry listing the most common genes and DNA. For this sample there are some 800,000 distinct CDR3 sequences; roughly 50% appear just once. The ten largest clonotypes hold roughly 5% of the sample. These TCRs' antigens remain unknown. The sequenced sample consisted of blood. These receptors all come from a girl aged 5-17 years with multiple sclerosis.

The chain has TRBV7-3 and TRBJ2-1, with D possibly TRBD2 on 6 matching bases. Germline V gives CDR1 SGHTA, CDR2 FQGTGA. CDR3 length: 16 amino acids. Trimming stripped 2 bases from V and 8 bases from J, with 19 bases between. Written as DNA, the CDR3 is TGTGCCAGCAGCTTATACAGAACTAGCTCTGTCTATGAGCAGTTCTTC. This gives the protein CASSLYRTSSVYEQFF.

V is TRBV20-1 and J is TRBJ2-2, with 11 nucleotides matching TRBD2. Trimming took 0 bases from V and 6 from J; bases not matched to a gene: 9. CDR3 length: 17 amino acids. Germline V gene data show CDR1 as DFQATT and CDR2 as SNEGSKA (reference sequence). The CDR3 protein is CSARDRLAGQIAGELFF. In DNA form, the CDR3 reads TGCAGTGCTAGAGATAGACTAGCGGGACAGATTGCCGGGGAGCTGTTTTTT.